One sample yielded the 23 T cell receptor beta chains listed below, sequenced in a study of response to subunit inactivated influenza vaccine. One entry per CDR3 protein results from TCRdb running MiXCR on the RT-PCR reads. In the table there are 500,000 to 550,000 distinct CDR3 sequences, approximately 24% of which are singletons. The same sample was also used in a study of T cells expressing NK-cell markers. That work adds: cDNA encoding TCR beta was synthesized via 5'RACE template switching incorporating UMIs.

Sequencing used CD4+ T cells sorted from PBMCs, obtained 11 to 12 days after vaccination. The receptor source for this set is a man in his forties or fifties who received an inactivated influenza vaccine.

CDR3 loop: CASSVDSSIYSPLHF. The CDR3 DNA follows: TGTGCCAGCAGCGTCGACAGCTCCATTTATTCACCCCTCCACTTT. The chain joins TRBV12-3 or TRBV12-4 to TRBJ1-6; perhaps TRBD1 as D (5 bases). V lost 6 bases and J lost 8, with 17 bases in between. The CDR3 has 15 residues.

This clonotype was counted only a few times. This chain uses TRBV5-1 with TRBJ2-2; 11 bases map to TRBD2. The CDR3 consists of 18 residues. Trimming took 0 bases from V and 0 from J; bases not matched to a gene: 4. Looked up from germline, CDR1 is SGHRS and CDR2 is YFSETQ. CDR3 sequence: CASSLALAGGPNTGELFF. As DNA, the CDR3 is TGCGCCAGCAGCTTGGCTCTAGCGGGGGGCCCGAACACCGGGGAGCTGTTTTTT.

This clonotype was detected only a few times. J is TRBJ1-4 and V is TRBV2, with 9 bases matching TRBD1. Germline V CDR1 and CDR2: SNHLY, FYNNEI. The CDR3 sequence is 15 residues long. The junction had 5 bases not matched to a gene; V was cut back by 5 bases and J by 4 bases. CDR3 in amino acids: CASSLQGQGNEKLFF. CDR3 in DNA: TGTGCCAGCAGTTTACAGGGACAGGGTAATGAAAAACTGTTTTTT.

This clonotype was observed many times. V is TRBV28 and J is TRBJ2-3; possibly TRBD2 for D (6 bases). The CDR3 totals 14 residues. Trimming took off 2 bases at V and 5 bases at J, with 11 bases between the two ends. Germline-derived CDR1 and CDR2 are MDHEN and SYDVKM. CDR3 residues: CASSLGGSRDTQYF. CDR3 coding DNA: TGTGCCAGCAGTTTAGGGGGGTCAAGAGATACGCAGTATTTT.

The chain links TRBV20-1 to TRBJ2-7; D not resolved. This CDR3 has 11 amino acids. CDR1 is DFQATT, CDR2 SNEGSKA, per germline (reference sequence). Deletions cut 3 bases from V and 2 bases from J, with 5 bases between. The CDR3 region is CSASFAYEQYF. CDR3 DNA: TGCAGTGCTAGCTTCGCCTACGAGCAGTACTTC.

This clonotype has a handful of counts. The V call is TRBV27, the J call TRBJ2-5; the D gene is possibly TRBD1 (6 bases). The germline V and J ends were trimmed by 5 bases and 3 bases, with 10 bases remaining between them. CDR1 and CDR2 from the germline V gene are MNHEY and SMNVEV (reference sequence). This CDR3 comprises 13 residues. CDR3 sequence (DNA): TGTGCCAGCAGTCAGGGACACAAAGAGACCCAGTACTTC. This gives the protein CASSQGHKETQYF.

This CDR3 reads CSARDSSAGSGYF. CDR3 bases: TGCAGTGCTAGAGACTCATCGGCGGGCTCCGGGTACTTC. The chain couples TRBV20-1 to TRBJ2-7, with a tentative D call TRBD2 (5 bases). CDR3 length equals 13 residues. The germline CDR1 and CDR2 sequences are DFQATT and SNEGSKA (reference sequence). V lost 0 bases, J lost 12 bases, and 18 bases lay in between.

This clonotype was seen a few times. V gene TRBV5-1 combines with J gene TRBJ2-7; no firm D call. Germline V gene sequence: CDR1 SGHRS, CDR2 YFSETQ. This CDR3 is built from 11 residues. Trimming pared 4 bases from V and 6 bases from J, leaving 8 bases between. CDR3 residues: CASSLQAEQYF. CDR3 in DNA: TGCGCCAGCAGCCTTCAGGCCGAGCAGTACTTC.

This clonotype was counted many times. In DNA, the CDR3 is TGTGCCACCCGTAGTCGGCCCCCTTATGGCTACACCTTC. Its protein is CATRSRPPYGYTF. The chain employs TRBV24-1 and TRBJ1-2, with D uncertain. Germline V gene sequence: CDR1 KGHDR, CDR2 SFDVKD. Trimming took off 9 bases at V and 5 bases at J, with 15 bases between the two ends. The CDR3 contains 13 residues.

The chain uses TRBV6-1 and TRBJ1-2, with unresolved D. The CDR3 consists of 13 residues. Germline V gives CDR1 MNHNS, CDR2 SASEGT. Trimming shortened V by 4 bases and J by 6 bases, and 12 bases separated the two germline ends. CDR3 in amino acids: CASSAPGYNGYTF. In DNA, the CDR3 is TGTGCCAGCAGTGCTCCGGGTTACAATGGCTACACCTTC.

In this sample, this clonotype turned up a few times. The gene calls are TRBV28 and TRBJ2-1; TRBD1 is a possible D gene (6 bases). There are 13 residues in the CDR3. V lost 3 bases to trimming and J lost 10 bases, with 13 bases between them. The germline gives CDR1 MDHEN, CDR2 SYDVKM. CDR3 DNA sequence: TGTGCCAGCAGTTTGGTGGGGGCTCAGGAGCAGTTCTTC. Its translation is CASSLVGAQEQFF.

This chain uses TRBV4-2 with TRBJ1-4, with TRBD1 identical over 7 bases. Trimming removed 0 bases from V and 6 bases from J; junction bases left unmatched: 4. Germline CDR1 LGHNA, CDR2 YNFKEQ. The CDR3 loop spans 15 amino acids. The CDR3, as DNA: TGTGCCAGCAGCCAAGACGATGGGACAGATGAAAAACTGTTTTTT. Translating it yields CASSQDDGTDEKLFF.

This clonotype was detected a few times. In DNA form, the CDR3 reads TGTGCCACCAGCTCCATCTCGGACAGTCCCAACACAGATACGCAGTATTTT. This codes for CATSSISDSPNTDTQYF. This chain links TRBV15 with TRBJ2-3; tentatively, D is TRBD1 (6 bases). CDR1 LNHNV and CDR2 YYDKDF come from the germline V gene (reference sequence). The V gene lost 5 bases and the J gene lost 2 bases, with 20 bases spanning the gap. This CDR3 has 17 amino acids.

This chain connects TRBV12-3 or TRBV12-4 to TRBJ2-1; D gene ambiguous. CDR3 size: 11 residues. V was pared by 4 bases and J by 10 bases, with 8 bases between. In DNA, the CDR3 is TGTGCCAGCAGTTCTCTATTAGAGCAGTTCTTC. Its translation: CASSSLLEQFF.

The J gene is TRBJ1-5, the V gene TRBV6-2 or TRBV6-3, with D possibly TRBD1 on 6 matching bases. CDR3 length: 13 residues. The germline gives CDR1 MNHEY, CDR2 SVGEGT. The V end was cut by 10 bases, the J end by 1 base, with 11 bases between. CDR3: CATTDRSNQPQHF. Written as DNA, the CDR3 is TGTGCCACCACGGACAGAAGCAATCAGCCCCAGCATTTT.

This clonotype was recorded a few times. V usage is TRBV12-3 or TRBV12-4 and J usage is TRBJ1-4, with 8 nucleotides matching TRBD1. V lost 5 bases and J lost 8; bases outside the gene matches: 7. This CDR3 contains 14 residues. The CDR3 DNA reads TGTGCCAGCAGTGCGGACAGGGCTCGGGAAAAACTGTTTTTT. As protein: CASSADRAREKLFF.

This clonotype was seen more than once but under ten times. This chain connects TRBV12-3 or TRBV12-4 to TRBJ2-4, with a possible D match to TRBD1 (6 bases). The CDR3 loop spans 15 amino acids. The V and J ends lost 7 bases and 1 base respectively, with 14 bases between them. The CDR3, as DNA: TGTGCCAGCACTTTCGGGGACACCGCCAAAAACATTCAGTACTTC. Encoded protein: CASTFGDTAKNIQYF.

This sequence joins TRBV7-2 and TRBJ2-5; 7 nucleotides align to TRBD2. Germline V gene data show CDR1 as SGHTA and CDR2 as FQGNSA. The CDR3 extends over 14 amino acids. V lost 5 bases, J lost 5 bases, and 8 bases stayed unmatched. CDR3 sequence: CASSPFGGGETQYF. Here the CDR3 DNA reads TGTGCCAGCAGCCCTTTCGGGGGAGGGGAGACCCAGTACTTC.

The V and J genes are TRBV18 and TRBJ2-3; maybe TRBD1 (5 bases). Germline-derived CDR1 and CDR2 are KGHSH and LQKENI. Deletions cut 0 bases from V and 5 bases from J, with 18 bases between. This CDR3 contains 17 residues. CDR3 residues: CASSPPSAPIQGDTQYF. Written as DNA, the CDR3 is TGTGCCAGCTCACCACCATCCGCGCCGATCCAGGGAGATACGCAGTATTTT.

The chain is built from TRBV12-3 or TRBV12-4 and TRBJ1-5; a weak D match, TRBD1 (5 bases). This CDR3 region has 15 residues. The V end was cut by 2 bases, the J end by 0 bases, with 8 bases between. As DNA, the CDR3 is TGTGCCAGCAGTTTACTTAGGGGTAGCAATCAGCCCCAGCATTTT. Translating it yields CASSLLRGSNQPQHF.

This clonotype turned up a few times. The CDR3 is CASSQGRGSYEQYF. Written as DNA, the CDR3 is TGTGCCAGCAGCCAAGGGAGGGGCTCCTACGAGCAGTACTTC. The chain links TRBV3-1 to TRBJ2-7; a weak D match, TRBD2 (6 bases). From germline, CDR1 is LGHDT and CDR2 YNNKEL (reference sequence). This CDR3 spans 14 amino acids. The V and J ends lost 1 base and 0 bases respectively, with 7 bases between them.

This clonotype was seen a handful of times. The chain joins TRBV7-2 to TRBJ2-7, with 10 bases matching TRBD2. V lost 7 bases, J lost 4 bases, and 4 bases stayed unmatched. Germline V gives CDR1 SGHTA, CDR2 FQGNSA. The CDR3 consists of 13 residues. The CDR3 protein is CASTQREGYEQYF. The CDR3 bases are TGTGCCAGCACCCAGCGGGAGGGGTACGAGCAGTACTTC.

The chain combines TRBV20-1 with TRBJ2-1, with D possibly matching TRBD1 (6 bases). The CDR3 covers 13 residues. CDR1 DFQATT and CDR2 SNEGSKA come from the germline V gene (reference sequence). The CDR3 DNA follows: TGCAGCGGACAGTCTGGTTCCTACAATGAGCAGTTCTTC. Its translation is CSGQSGSYNEQFF.